The 8 T cell receptor beta chains given below trace back to one sample, sequenced in a study of regulatory T cells in long-lasting Graves disease (dated by TCRdb to the early 2020s). The sample's time point label, in plain terms: persistent/refractory GD, antithyroid drugs over 5 years with positive TRAb. For both TCR sequencing and RNA sequencing, RNA was extracted from PBMCs using TRIzol. The library was prepared using multiplex PCR. The sequencing machine was an Illumina HiSeq 4000. To build TCR beta libraries, CDR3 regions were amplified by Arm-PCR using iRepertoire HTBI primers. TCRdb reprocessed the public reads (quality trimming at Q25 with fastp, clone calling with MiXCR) and kept in-frame beta chains. Every CDR3 protein is listed once, alongside the most common genes and DNA of its rows. The sample data list 600,000 to 850,000 distinct CDR3 sequences, and 30% of these were observed just once. Of the sample, about 40% is held by the ten largest clones.

The sequenced sample was peripheral blood mononuclear cells (PBMCs), obtained when the disease was refractory, from a patient treated with antithyroid drugs. The receptors come from a female donor with Graves disease.

This clonotype was counted only a few times. This chain links TRBV19 with TRBJ2-7, with 11 bases fitting TRBD2. CDR3 length equals 17 residues. Per germline, CDR1 LNHDA and CDR2 SQIVND (reference sequence). After removal of 2 bases from V and 4 bases from J, the junction contained 10 bases not matched to a gene. CDR3 loop: CASSIRWIAGGDYEQYF. CDR3 sequence (DNA): TGTGCCAGTAGTATACGGTGGATAGCGGGAGGGGATTACGAGCAGTACTTC.

V gene TRBV27 combines with J gene TRBJ1-1; D might be TRBD1 (5 bases). V lost 4 bases, J lost 4 bases, and 16 bases lay in between. From germline, CDR1 is MNHEY and CDR2 SMNVEV (reference sequence). The CDR3 totals 15 residues. The CDR3 region has the DNA TGTGCCAGCAGTTATACTCAGGGATCTGGCACTGAAGCTTTCTTT. It encodes CASSYTQGSGTEAFF.

This clonotype was observed at least ten times. This sequence joins TRBV12-5 and TRBJ2-5, with D possibly being TRBD2 (5 bases). Germline V lookup: CDR1 LGHNT, CDR2 FRNRAP. V lost 3 bases to trimming and J lost 1 base, with 9 bases between them. The CDR3 is 14 residues long. The CDR3 region has the DNA TGTGCTAGTGGTTTAGGAGGCCGCCAAGAGACCCAGTACTTC. Its protein is CASGLGGRQETQYF.

This clonotype was counted at least ten times. The gene calls are TRBV6-1 and TRBJ1-2; possible D gene TRBD1, 5 bases. Between the trimmed V and J ends, which lost 2 bases and 5 bases, there was a span of 9 bases. CDR1 MNHNS and CDR2 SASEGT come from the germline V gene. The CDR3 runs to 13 residues. The DNA of the CDR3 is TGTGCCAGCAGTGAAAAGGGACGGTATGGCTACACCTTC. Its protein is CASSEKGRYGYTF.

The V call is TRBV3-1, the J call TRBJ2-2; D remains unclear. V was clipped by 2 bases and J by 7 bases, with 8 bases between them. This CDR3 is built from 13 residues. Germline values: CDR1 LGHDT, CDR2 YNNKEL (reference sequence). The CDR3 loop is CASSQRGVGELFF. The CDR3 nucleotides are TGTGCCAGCAGCCAACGAGGCGTCGGGGAGCTGTTTTTT.

This clonotype has ten or more counts. The V gene is TRBV12-5, the J gene TRBJ1-1; 8 bases line up with TRBD1. The germline gives CDR1 LGHNT, CDR2 FRNRAP. CDR3 length: 15 amino acids. Trimming at V came to 6 bases and at J to 0 bases, leaving 6 bases not matched to a gene. The CDR3 DNA reads as TGTGCTAGTGGAGAGGGACAGGCCATGAACACTGAAGCTTTCTTT. It specifies CASGEGQAMNTEAFF.

V gene TRBV6-1 combines with J gene TRBJ2-5; 10 bases line up with TRBD1. The CDR3 spans 14 residues. Per germline, CDR1 MNHNS and CDR2 SASEGT. Losses at the gene ends were 10 bases for V and 5 bases for J; bases not matched to a gene: 10. CDR3 coding DNA: TGTGCCACTTGGGACAGGGGATTTCGGGAGACCCAGTACTTC. It codes for CATWDRGFRETQYF.

The chain carries TRBV27 and TRBJ2-5; TRBD2 matches at 13 bases. Trimming at V came to 4 bases and at J to 3 bases, leaving 5 bases not matched to a gene. Per the germline V gene, CDR1 is MNHEY and CDR2 is SMNVEV (reference sequence). CDR3 length: 16 amino acids. CDR3 sequence: CASSSPGLAGKETQYF. The CDR3 region has the DNA TGTGCCAGCAGTTCTCCGGGACTAGCGGGAAAAGAGACCCAGTACTTC.